Presented here are 3 T cell receptor beta chains from one specimen sequenced in a study of blood T cell repertoires in COVID-19. Assay used: immunoSEQ multiplex PCR; TCRdb lists only in-frame clones, some missing. In the table there are about 180,000 clones, around 87% of which are singletons. Sequencing was carried out using peripheral blood. The source of these receptors is a man in his 60s with COVID-19, enrolled during active disease.

Points on this clone: Its ends do not fully match the called genes, so a read error is possible. This specimen includes other DNA sequences encoding the same CDR3. V usage is TRBV15 and J usage is TRBJ2-7, with 9 bases lining up with TRBD1. Per germline, CDR1 LNHNV and CDR2 YYDKDF (reference sequence). CDR3 length: 14 amino acids. The CDR3 sequence: CATSGDRGSYEQYF. The CDR3 nucleotides read TGTGCCACCAGCGGAGACAGGGGGAGCTACGAGCAGTACTTC.

The V gene is TRBV3-1 (or the pseudogene TRBV3-2), the J gene TRBJ1-1; a weak D match, TRBD1 (6 bases). The CDR3 sequence is 14 residues long. Trimming stripped 4 bases from V and 1 base from J, with 10 bases between. Per the germline V gene, CDR1 is LGHDT and CDR2 is YNNKEL (reference sequence). CDR3 nucleotides: TGTGCCAGCAGCCTAGGACAGAAGAACACTGAAGCTTTCTTT. Translated, it gives CASSLGQKNTEAFF.

The chain recombines TRBV7-8 with TRBJ1-2; D perhaps matches TRBD1 (5 bases). The germline V and J ends were trimmed by 5 bases and 4 bases, with 20 bases remaining between them. Germline CDR1 reads SGHVS; CDR2 reads FQNEAQ. The CDR3 loop spans 16 amino acids. The CDR3 region is CASSLDTTAPGYGYTF. The CDR3, as DNA: TGTGCCAGCAGCCTCGATACGACAGCTCCGGGCTATGGCTACACCTTC.